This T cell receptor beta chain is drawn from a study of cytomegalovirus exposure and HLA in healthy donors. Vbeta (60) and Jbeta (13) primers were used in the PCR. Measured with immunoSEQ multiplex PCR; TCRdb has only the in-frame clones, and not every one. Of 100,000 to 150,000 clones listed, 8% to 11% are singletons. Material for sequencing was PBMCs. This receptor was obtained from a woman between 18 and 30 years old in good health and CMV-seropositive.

The CDR3 DNA is TGTGCCAGCAGCCAGACCCGGGACGGGGAGCTGTTTTTT. This translates into CASSQTRDGELFF. V and J are TRBV7-3 and TRBJ2-2; TRBD2 is a possible D gene (5 bases). V was cut by 5 bases and J by 7 bases, with 11 bases left in between. Germline lookup yields CDR1 SGHTA and CDR2 FQGTGA. This CDR3 has 13 residues.